The present entry profiles one T cell receptor (beta chain) with its context. This specimen belongs to a study of blood T cell repertoires in COVID-19. Study context: Samples representing acute and convalescent COVID-19 were sourced from the United States, Italy and Spain.

Authors' analysis steps: It was from reference gene primer amplification that nucleated cell counts were estimated. Sequencing used immunoSEQ multiplex PCR; TCRdb keeps in-frame clones, though not all of them. Clone size and V and J calls were adopted from that table, with D and trimming inferred from the DNA. The sample shows a few hundred thousand clones, 86% of them seen only once. The CDR3 consists of 14 residues. CDR1 and CDR2 from the germline V gene are KGHSH and LQKENI. V lost 3 bases and J 1 base, leaving 9 bases between the germline ends. Material: peripheral blood. This chain uses TRBV18 with TRBJ2-5; D possibly corresponds to TRBD1 (5 bases). The clonotype originates from a young woman with active or convalescent COVID-19. CDR3 sequence reads: CASSPSQGQETQYF. The CDR3 DNA reads as TGTGCCAGCTCACCTAGCCAGGGCCAAGAGACCCAGTACTTC.